Each of the 30 T cell receptor beta chains below was sequenced from the same sample in a study of cytomegalovirus exposure and HLA in healthy donors. TCRdb's table, derived via immunoSEQ multiplex PCR, lists solely in-frame clones and lacks some. This table has more than 95,000 clones, around 94% appearing once. Specimen: PBMCs. Receptors originate from a woman younger than 30 in good health and CMV-seronegative.

The chain carries TRBV11-3 and TRBJ2-2; perhaps TRBD2 as D (5 bases). This CDR3 is 19 amino acids long. The germline V and J ends were trimmed by 0 bases and 7 bases, with 24 bases remaining between them. The V gene's germline CDR1 is SGHNT and CDR2 YENEEA. The CDR3 DNA reads as TGTGCCAGCAGCTTAGATTTCGGTTCTGCTCGGGGATCGGGCGGGGAGCTGTTTTTT. Translating it yields CASSLDFGSARGSGGELFF.

This chain connects TRBV5-1 to TRBJ1-2; D not resolved. V lost 2 bases to trimming and J lost 0 bases, with 11 bases between them. The CDR3 spans 15 residues. Germline V gives CDR1 SGHRS, CDR2 YFSETQ. CDR3 loop: CASSLEALTNYGYTF. Written as DNA, the CDR3 is TGCGCCAGCAGCTTAGAAGCTCTAACTAACTATGGCTACACCTTC.

This rearrangement joins TRBV20-1 to TRBJ1-2; D is undetermined. Trimming removed 6 bases at V and 8 bases at J, with 13 bases between. The CDR3 runs 11 residues. Germline CDR1 reads DFQATT; CDR2 reads SNEGSKA (reference sequence). The CDR3 DNA is TGCAGTGCCCTTGTCCTTCAGGGCTACACCTTC. Translation: CSALVLQGYTF.

This chain connects TRBV28 to TRBJ1-5; 7 nucleotides match TRBD1. The CDR3 is 15 residues long. V lost 1 base and J lost 5; bases outside the gene matches: 5. The germline V gene encodes CDR1 MDHEN and CDR2 SYDVKM. CDR3 DNA: TGTGCCAGCAGTTTATTGCAGGGGGTCGATCAGCCCCAGCATTTT. Translation: CASSLLQGVDQPQHF.

The chain couples TRBV6-5 to TRBJ2-1; 10 nucleotides align to TRBD2. Germline loops: CDR1 MNHEY, CDR2 SVGAGI. J lost 4 bases, V lost 5 bases, and 2 bases had no gene match. This CDR3 contains 14 residues. This CDR3 is CASSTSGAYNEQFF. The CDR3 nucleotides are TGTGCCAGCAGTACTAGCGGGGCTTACAATGAGCAGTTCTTC.

This clone was seen just once. The rearrangement links TRBV27 to TRBJ2-7; TRBD2 is a possible D gene (6 bases). V was cut by 6 bases and J by 4 bases, with 13 bases left in between. From germline, CDR1 is MNHEY and CDR2 SMNVEV (reference sequence). This CDR3 contains 13 residues. The CDR3: CASRTGVPYEQYF. CDR3 in DNA: TGTGCCAGCAGGACGGGAGTCCCTTACGAGCAGTACTTC.

About this clone: A junction boundary mismatches the germline segment, possibly from a read error. V usage is TRBV6-1 and J usage is TRBJ2-7, with D possibly matching TRBD2 (7 bases). This CDR3 is built from 14 residues. CDR1 is MNHNS and CDR2 is SASEGT in the germline V gene. The chain's CDR3 is CASREAGHHYEQYF. The DNA for the CDR3 is TGTGCCAGCAGGGAAGCGGGACACCACTACGAGCAGTACTTC.

The CDR3 sequence: CASSSRQGRPTEAFF. CDR3 nucleotides: TGTGCCAGCAGCTCCAGACAGGGTCGGCCCACTGAAGCTTTCTTT. The V call is TRBV11-1, the J call TRBJ1-1; 7 bases map to TRBD1. Germline V lookup: CDR1 SGHAT, CDR2 FQDESV (reference sequence). The V gene end was trimmed by 4 bases and the J gene end by 4 bases; junction bases not matched to a gene: 9. The CDR3 length is 15 residues.

This clone was detected only once. J is TRBJ1-4 and V is TRBV19; D is undetermined. This CDR3 is built from 15 residues. Trimming removed 4 bases at V and 2 bases at J, with 11 bases between. Germline V gene sequence: CDR1 LNHDA, CDR2 SQIVND (reference sequence). The CDR3 loop is CASSTSRRTNEKLFF. For the CDR3, the DNA is TGTGCCAGTAGTACATCCCGCAGGACTAATGAAAAACTGTTTTTT.

This clone was detected only a few times. The chain carries TRBV27 and TRBJ1-4; D possibly corresponds to TRBD1 (6 bases). The CDR3 is 12 residues long. Germline V gene lookup returns CDR1 MNHEY and CDR2 SMNVEV (reference sequence). V was trimmed by 6 bases and J by 10 bases, leaving 12 bases between them. In DNA form, the CDR3 reads TGTGCCAGCAGGTACAGGGAAGGAAAACTGTTTTTT. Amino acid sequence: CASRYREGKLFF.

The chain combines TRBV5-4 with TRBJ2-3; no reliable D call. Trimming shortened V by 4 bases and J by 0 bases, and 9 bases separated the two germline ends. The CDR3 extends over 14 amino acids. Germline loops: CDR1 SGHNT, CDR2 YYREEE (reference sequence). Here the CDR3 DNA reads TGTGCCAGCAGCGGCACGATGAGCACAGATACGCAGTATTTT. This gives the protein CASSGTMSTDTQYF.

The chain combines TRBV18 with TRBJ1-5; 8 positions match TRBD1. With V trimmed by 4 bases and J by 4 bases, 12 bases remained unmatched. The CDR3 contains 17 residues. Germline CDR1 KGHSH, CDR2 LQKENI. The CDR3 is CASSLRQGRPGNQPQHF. In DNA, the CDR3 is TGTGCCAGCTCACTAAGACAGGGGAGGCCGGGAAATCAGCCCCAGCATTTT.

The chain employs TRBV5-1 and TRBJ1-1, with D uncertain. V dropped 4 bases and J dropped 4 bases, with 14 bases sitting between them. Germline V CDR1 and CDR2: SGHRS, YFSETQ. This CDR3 has 14 residues. In DNA, the CDR3 is TGCGCCAGCAGCCCCCCGCGAGCGGGCACTGAAGCTTTCTTT. Protein product: CASSPPRAGTEAFF. The full variable domain, completed using reference TRBV5-1 and TRBJ1-1, is KAGVTQTPRYLIKTRGQQVTLSCSPISGHRSVSWYQQTPGQGLQFLFEYFSETQRNKGNFPGRFSGRQFSNSRSEMNVSTLELGDSALYLCASSPPRAGTEAFFGQGTRLTVV.

The J gene is TRBJ1-2, the V gene TRBV9; D may be TRBD1 (5 bases). The CDR3 is 13 residues long. V shed 0 bases and J shed 3 bases, with 6 bases lying between them. Germline CDR1 SGDLS, CDR2 YYNGEE. The CDR3 region is CASSVAGDYGYTF. CDR3 nucleotide sequence: TGTGCCAGCAGCGTAGCGGGGGACTATGGCTACACCTTC.

The rearrangement uses TRBV11-2 and TRBJ1-1; D not resolved. The germline V gene has CDR1 SGHAT and CDR2 FQNNGV. V lost 1 base and J lost 8, with 5 bases in between. The CDR3 is made up of 11 amino acids. CDR3 amino acids: CASSLVREAFF. The CDR3 DNA follows: TGTGCCAGCAGCTTAGTGAGAGAAGCTTTCTTT.

CDR3 DNA: TGTGCCAGCAGTGACTCGACACTAGCGGATTACAATGAGCAGTTCTTC. Residues: CASSDSTLADYNEQFF. This chain connects TRBV6-4 to TRBJ2-1; 8 positions match TRBD2. The CDR3 is made up of 16 amino acids. V lost 0 bases to trimming and J lost 4 bases; unmatched junction nucleotides: 5. Germline-derived CDR1 and CDR2 are MRHNA and SNTAGT.

The chain couples TRBV6-5 to TRBJ2-1, with TRBD1 matching 7 bases. The V gene end was trimmed by 6 bases and the J gene end by 3 bases; junction bases not matched to a gene: 8. The CDR3 covers 15 residues. CDR1 is MNHEY, CDR2 SVGAGI, per germline. The CDR3: CASSTTGPLYNEQFF. The CDR3 DNA reads TGTGCCAGCAGCACGACAGGGCCCCTCTACAATGAGCAGTTCTTC.

In this sample, this clone turned up once. One end of the junction is discordant with germline, which a read error may explain. The rearrangement uses TRBV13 and TRBJ2-2; D might be TRBD2 (7 bases). The V gene's germline CDR1 is PRHDT and CDR2 FYEKMQ (reference sequence). The CDR3 consists of 16 residues. The chain's CDR3 is CASSIGGLPYTGELFF. The CDR3 region has the DNA TGTGCCAGCAGCATAGGGGGACTACCCTACACCGGGGAGCTGTTTTTT. Supplemented by reference TRBV13 and TRBJ2-2, the full variable domain reads AAGVIQSPRHLIKEKRETATLKCYPIPRHDTVYWYQQGPGQDPQFLISFYEKMQSDKGSIPDRFSAQQFSDYHSELNMSSLELGDSALYFCASSIGGLPYTGELFFGEGSRLTVL.

The rearrangement uses TRBV10-2 and TRBJ2-1; 7 bases align to TRBD2. The germline CDR1 and CDR2 sequences are WSHSY and SAAADI. Germline trimming cut 10 bases from V and 1 base from J; bases unmatched to any gene: 13. CDR3 size: 16 residues. CDR3 nucleotides: TGCGCCACCACGGGAGTCGGGGGAGGGTCCTACAATGAGCAGTTCTTC. This codes for CATTGVGGGSYNEQFF.

The chain has TRBV9 and TRBJ2-4, with 12 bases that match TRBD2. In germline, CDR1 is SGDLS, CDR2 YYNGEE. V lost 0 bases and J lost 6; bases outside the gene matches: 4. The CDR3 has 16 residues. This CDR3 is CASSVAASGGVNIQYF. CDR3 bases: TGTGCCAGCAGCGTAGCCGCTAGCGGGGGGGTAAACATTCAGTACTTC.

CDR3 bases: TGTGCCAGCAGCTTAGCCGGACAGGGGGCGGTTGGCTACACCTTC. Its translation is CASSLAGQGAVGYTF. This rearrangement joins TRBV7-9 to TRBJ1-2, with 11 bases lining up with TRBD1. Germline CDR1 SEHNR, CDR2 FQNEAQ (reference sequence). V gave up 0 bases and J gave up 7 bases; unmatched junction bases: 4. The length of the CDR3 is 15 residues. The entire variable domain, with the rest obtained from reference TRBV7-9 and TRBJ1-2, is as follows: DTGVSQNPRHKITKRGQNVTFRCDPISEHNRLYWYRQTLGQGPEFLTYFQNEAQLEKSRLLSDRFSAERPKGSFSTLEIQRTEQGDSAMYLCASSLAGQGAVGYTFGSGTRLTVV.

The rearrangement links TRBV13 to TRBJ1-1; 7 bases map to TRBD1. V was pared by 5 bases and J by 7 bases, with 10 bases of the junction left unmatched. The germline V gene encodes CDR1 PRHDT and CDR2 FYEKMQ (reference sequence). This CDR3 has 14 residues. The CDR3: CASSLAGGVDEAFF. CDR3 nucleotide sequence: TGTGCCAGCAGCCTGGCAGGGGGAGTGGATGAAGCTTTCTTT.

This clone is a singleton in its sample. The V gene is TRBV30, the J gene TRBJ1-3, with 7 bases identical to TRBD1. The CDR3 sequence is 14 residues long. The J segment lost 2 bases and the V segment lost 2 bases, leaving 3 bases of the junction unmatched. Per the germline V gene, CDR1 is GTSNPN and CDR2 is SVGIG (reference sequence). CDR3 nucleotide sequence: TGTGCCTGGAGTCGAGGGGGCGCTGGAAACACCATATATTTT. This encodes CAWSRGGAGNTIYF. The full variable domain, with the rest looked up from reference TRBV30 and TRBJ1-3, is SQTIHQWPATLVQPVGSPLSLECTVEGTSNPNLYWYRQAAGRGLQLLFYSVGIGQISSEVPQNLSASRPQDRQFILSSKKLLLSDSGFYLCAWSRGGAGNTIYFGEGSWLTVV.

The chain couples TRBV10-3 to TRBJ1-1; no definite D call. The CDR3 is 16 amino acids. Germline V gene data show CDR1 as ENHRY and CDR2 as SYGVKD. Deletions cut 2 bases from V and 4 bases from J, with 17 bases between. In DNA, the CDR3 is TGTGCCATCAGTGAGGGGCTCGAGGGCTTGGGCACTGAAGCTTTCTTT. It yields the protein CAISEGLEGLGTEAFF.

This rearrangement joins TRBV11-2 to TRBJ2-7; 8 positions agree with TRBD2. Germline CDR1 reads SGHAT; CDR2 reads FQNNGV. This CDR3 spans 15 amino acids. Trimming removed 4 bases from V and 0 bases from J; junction bases left unmatched: 5. The CDR3 DNA follows: TGTGCCAGCAGCTCTAGCGGGTCCCTCTCCTACGAGCAGTACTTC. It is translated as CASSSSGSLSYEQYF.

This chain uses TRBV4-2 with TRBJ2-7; maybe TRBD1 (6 bases). The V gene lost 0 bases and the J gene lost 6 bases, with 9 bases spanning the gap. CDR3 length: 13 amino acids. The V gene's germline CDR1 is LGHNA and CDR2 YNFKEQ. The CDR3 region is CASSQDIGGEQYF. In nucleotides, the CDR3 is TGTGCCAGCAGCCAAGATATAGGGGGCGAGCAGTACTTC.

V is TRBV6-5 and J is TRBJ2-5, with 10 positions matching TRBD1. V lost 6 bases to trimming and J lost 5 bases; unmatched junction nucleotides: 3. Germline V gene sequence: CDR1 MNHEY, CDR2 SVGAGI. This CDR3 contains 13 residues. The CDR3, as DNA: TGTGCCAGCAGGACAGGGGGCCTCGAGACCCAGTACTTC. Translating it yields CASRTGGLETQYF.

This clone has just one count. This chain connects TRBV18 to TRBJ1-2; TRBD1 might be the D (5 bases). Germline assignment: CDR1 KGHSH and CDR2 LQKENI. This CDR3 is built from 15 residues. The V end lost 2 bases, the J end lost 2 bases, and 12 bases lay between the germline ends. The CDR3 is CASSPKTVFNYGYTF. CDR3 sequence (DNA): TGTGCCAGCTCACCAAAGACAGTCTTCAACTATGGCTACACCTTC. The variable domain in full, completed from reference TRBV18 and TRBJ1-2, reads NAGVMQNPRHLVRRRGQEARLRCSPMKGHSHVYWYRQLPEEGLKFMVYLQKENIIDESGMPKERFSAEFPKEGPSILRIQQVVRGDSAAYFCASSPKTVFNYGYTFGSGTRLTVV.

The chain links TRBV5-1 to TRBJ2-3; 7 nucleotides match TRBD2. The V and J ends lost 1 base and 3 bases, in that order; junction bases with no gene match: 5. The CDR3 runs 15 residues. The germline gives CDR1 SGHRS, CDR2 YFSETQ. CDR3 in DNA: TGCGCCAGCAGCTTGTTTAGCGGGTTAACAGATACGCAGTATTTT. Translating gives CASSLFSGLTDTQYF.

This chain joins TRBV7-2 and TRBJ1-5; D remains ambiguous. Germline-derived CDR1 and CDR2 are SGHTA and FQGNSA. This CDR3 has 12 amino acids. CDR3 loop: CATNRANQPQHF. The CDR3 DNA is TGTGCGACGAACAGAGCCAATCAGCCCCAGCATTTT.